This is a list of T cell receptor beta chains from one sample in a study of post-analysis software for immune sequencing data. TCRdb recomputed calls from the PCR reads with MiXCR, one row per CDR3 protein. The table lists about 540,000 distinct CDR3 sequences, 30% to 40% of them singletons. Material: blood. These receptors were obtained from a girl under 18 with multiple sclerosis. Each CDR3 is given with its conserved first and last residue. D genes are given only for firm matches.

J gene: TRBJ2-5
D gene: TRBD2
V gene: TRBV3-1
CDR3 protein: CASSQGTSGGQETQYF

J gene: TRBJ2-5
D gene: TRBD1
V gene: TRBV5-1
CDR3 protein: CASSPGQAEETQYF

J gene: TRBJ2-7
D gene: TRBD1
V gene: TRBV28
CDR3 protein: CASSLTPTGEEQYF

J gene: TRBJ2-7
D gene: TRBD1
V gene: TRBV4-1
CDR3 protein: CASSQGPKTGTYEQYF

J gene: TRBJ2-3
D gene: TRBD2
V gene: TRBV7-2
CDR3 protein: CASSPGGARGGTDTQYF

J gene: TRBJ2-1
D gene: .
V gene: TRBV28
CDR3 protein: CECGNEQFF

J gene: TRBJ2-5
D gene: .
V gene: TRBV24-1
CDR3 protein: CATSDRAGSGAETQYF

J gene: TRBJ2-7
D gene: TRBD2
V gene: TRBV3-1
CDR3 protein: CASSQGAGGSYEQYF

J gene: TRBJ2-1
D gene: TRBD2
V gene: TRBV4-1
CDR3 protein: CASSQDQGLAGQNEQFF

J gene: TRBJ2-1
D gene: TRBD2
V gene: TRBV2
CDR3 protein: CASRKAGGPYNEQFF

J gene: TRBJ2-1
D gene: .
V gene: TRBV10-3
CDR3 protein: CAIGRGHEQFF

J gene: TRBJ2-1
D gene: .
V gene: TRBV7-9
CDR3 protein: CASSGVSHNEQFF

J gene: TRBJ2-7
D gene: .
V gene: TRBV6-1
CDR3 protein: CASTNSRASSYEQYF

J gene: TRBJ2-5
D gene: .
V gene: TRBV9
CDR3 protein: CASSVGPSQETQYF

J gene: TRBJ2-3
D gene: TRBD2
V gene: TRBV20-1
CDR3 protein: CSAVGAGGGNTQYF

J gene: .
D gene: .
V gene: TRBV5-1
CDR3 protein: CASAGGSAGETQYF

J gene: TRBJ2-7
D gene: TRBD2
V gene: TRBV6-5
CDR3 protein: CASSYRTSGGPYEQYF

J gene: TRBJ1-2
D gene: TRBD1
V gene: TRBV7-2
CDR3 protein: CASSLGRTGGYNYGYTF

J gene: TRBJ2-7
D gene: TRBD1
V gene: TRBV12-3/TRBV12-4
CDR3 protein: CASRMTGVSYEQYF

J gene: TRBJ2-7
D gene: TRBD1
V gene: TRBV6-6
CDR3 protein: CASSRGQGFDYEQYF

J gene: TRBJ1-1
D gene: TRBD1
V gene: TRBV5-6
CDR3 protein: CASSLFGTGWNTEAFF

J gene: TRBJ2-3
D gene: .
V gene: TRBV6-6
CDR3 protein: CASEQGPDTQYF

J gene: TRBJ1-4
D gene: .
V gene: TRBV6-6
CDR3 protein: CASTSGTRGEKLFF

J gene: TRBJ1-4
D gene: .
V gene: TRBV20-1
CDR3 protein: CSAAPPGRGNEKLFF

J gene: TRBJ2-7
D gene: TRBD2
V gene: TRBV29-1
CDR3 protein: CSVESGGEQYF

J gene: .
D gene: .
V gene: TRBV20-1
CDR3 protein: CSAGRGTRSYEQYF

J gene: TRBJ2-5
D gene: .
V gene: TRBV6-1
CDR3 protein: CASSDGNRGGGETQYF